A single sample gave rise to the 25 T cell receptor beta chains below, sequenced in a study of blood T cell repertoires in COVID-19. Data came from immunoSEQ multiplex PCR; TCRdb stores just in-frame clones and leaves some out. Of 250,000 to 400,000 clones listed, roughly 88% were seen once; the top ten hold approximately 1.8%. The sequenced sample consisted of peripheral blood. Every receptor here comes from a woman in her 30s with COVID-19, enrolled during active disease.

The chain has TRBV9 and TRBJ2-1, with 8 bases aligning to TRBD1. This CDR3 contains 15 residues. The germline V gene has CDR1 SGDLS and CDR2 YYNGEE. The V gene end was trimmed by 0 bases and the J gene end by 7 bases; junction bases not matched to a gene: 6. The CDR3 bases are TGTGCCAGCAGCGTAGATGGTCAGGGGGCAAATGAGCAGTTCTTC. Translating it yields CASSVDGQGANEQFF.

This rearrangement joins TRBV15 to TRBJ1-3, with 8 positions matching TRBD1. The ends lost 8 bases at V and 6 bases at J; junction bases unmatched: 6. Germline loops: CDR1 LNHNV, CDR2 YYDKDF (reference sequence). The length of the CDR3 is 13 residues. As DNA, the CDR3 is TGTGCCACCCGACAGGGGTCCATAAACACCATATATTTT. Translated, it gives CATRQGSINTIYF. Full variable domain (rest looked up from reference TRBV15 and TRBJ1-3): DAMVIQNPRYQVTQFGKPVTLSCSQTLNHNVMYWYQQKSSQAPKLLFHYYDKDFNNEADTPDNFQSRRPNTSFCFLDIRSPGLGDTAMYLCATRQGSINTIYFGEGSWLTVV.

This sequence joins TRBV7-2 and TRBJ1-3; tentative D call: TRBD1 (6 bases). V dropped 2 bases and J dropped 4 bases, with 9 bases sitting between them. There are 14 residues in the CDR3. The germline gives CDR1 SGHTA, CDR2 FQGNSA. CDR3 in amino acids: CASSLRGAGNTIYF. The CDR3 nucleotides are TGTGCCAGCAGCTTACGGGGGGCCGGAAACACCATATATTTT. The complete variable domain, with remaining parts taken from reference TRBV7-2 and TRBJ1-3, reads GAGVSQSPSNKVTEKGKDVELRCDPISGHTALYWYRQSLGQGLEFLIYFQGNSAPDKSGLPSDRFSAERTGGSVSTLTIQRTQQEDSAVYLCASSLRGAGNTIYFGEGSWLTVV.

This sequence joins TRBV19 and TRBJ2-5; weak D call: TRBD2 (6 bases). The V end was cut by 1 base, the J end by 1 base, with 13 bases between. CDR3 length equals 16 residues. The germline gives CDR1 LNHDA, CDR2 SQIVND (reference sequence). In DNA, the CDR3 is TGTGCCAGTAGTATAGGTAACCTCGGGGGCCAAGAGACCCAGTACTTC. It codes for CASSIGNLGGQETQYF.

This clone appeared a single time. V is TRBV15 and J is TRBJ1-5; D is possibly TRBD1 (5 bases). The CDR3 extends over 15 amino acids. Germline V gene sequence: CDR1 LNHNV, CDR2 YYDKDF (reference sequence). Trimming removed 0 bases from V and 11 bases from J, with 17 bases in between. DNA of the CDR3: TGTGCCACCAGCAGAGATTGGGCGGGGGATCGAGCCCAGCATTTT. This sequence encodes CATSRDWAGDRAQHF. Drawing the rest from reference TRBV15 and TRBJ1-5, the complete variable domain is DAMVIQNPRYQVTQFGKPVTLSCSQTLNHNVMYWYQQKSSQAPKLLFHYYDKDFNNEADTPDNFQSRRPNTSFCFLDIRSPGLGDTAMYLCATSRDWAGDRAQHFGDGTRLSIL.

This clone was seen a few times. This CDR3 reads CASSYLALSYNEQFF. The CDR3 DNA follows: TGTGCCAGCAGTTACCTAGCCCTTTCCTACAATGAGCAGTTCTTC. This chain joins TRBV6-2 or TRBV6-3 and TRBJ2-1, with a possible D match to TRBD2 (5 bases). With 2 bases removed from V and 1 base from J, the gap between germline ends came to 9 bases. The germline CDR1 and CDR2 sequences are MNHEY and SVGEGT. There are 15 residues in the CDR3.

The chain employs TRBV7-2 and TRBJ1-2, with TRBD1 matching 7 bases. The CDR3 covers 15 residues. J was trimmed by 2 bases and V by 5 bases; bases with no gene match: 8. The germline gives CDR1 SGHTA, CDR2 FQGNSA. The DNA for the CDR3 is TGTGCCAGCAGCCCCTCCGGGACAGACAACTATGGCTACACCTTC. Translation gives CASSPSGTDNYGYTF.

This clone came up a few times. The gene calls are TRBV5-1 and TRBJ1-1, with 8 bases that match TRBD1. The CDR3 is 15 residues long. V shed 4 bases, J shed 5 bases, and the junction held 10 bases outside the gene matches. Germline V gene data show CDR1 as SGHRS and CDR2 as YFSETQ. CDR3 nucleotides: TGCGCCAGCAGCCACGGACAGGGTGAGGGTACTGAAGCTTTCTTT. Translation gives CASSHGQGEGTEAFF.

The rearrangement joins TRBV7-2 to TRBJ2-7; TRBD2 aligns across 10 bases. Trimming removed 5 bases from V and 4 bases from J; junction bases left unmatched: 5. Germline V gene data show CDR1 as SGHTA and CDR2 as FQGNSA. The CDR3 loop spans 14 amino acids. CDR3 DNA sequence: TGTGCCAGCAGCGCACTTAGCGGGGGGTACGAGCAGTACGTC. Protein product: CASSALSGGYEQYV.

This chain joins TRBV5-6 and TRBJ1-5; D is possibly TRBD1 (5 bases). V lost 4 bases, J lost 9 bases, and 20 bases lay in between. The V gene's germline CDR1 is SGHDT and CDR2 YYEEEE. This CDR3 comprises 15 residues. CDR3 region: CASSRWGGSLRPQHF. The CDR3 coding sequence is TGTGCCAGCAGCCGCTGGGGGGGGTCCCTTCGGCCCCAGCATTTT.

This clone was counted only a few times. The V and J genes are TRBV2 and TRBJ1-5; D is perhaps TRBD1 (6 bases). Germline CDR1 SNHLY, CDR2 FYNNEI. V shed 1 base and J shed 5 bases, with 12 bases lying between them. CDR3 size: 15 residues. The CDR3 nucleotides read TGTGCCAGCAGTGAAGAAGGGGGAGGGTATCAGCCCCAGCATTTT. This gives the protein CASSEEGGGYQPQHF.

V is TRBV4-3 and J is TRBJ1-1, with 7 positions matching TRBD1. With V trimmed by 5 bases and J by 4 bases, 10 bases remained unmatched. CDR1 is LGHNA, CDR2 YSLEER, per germline. The CDR3 is 15 amino acids. The CDR3 sequence is CASSANGQEGTEAFF. CDR3 nucleotides: TGCGCCAGCAGCGCGAACGGACAGGAAGGCACTGAAGCTTTCTTT.

The V call is TRBV27, the J call TRBJ1-2, with TRBD1 matching 7 bases. The germline V gene has CDR1 MNHEY and CDR2 SMNVEV (reference sequence). The V segment lost 2 bases and the J segment 4 bases; nucleotides outside the gene matches: 7. The CDR3 is 15 amino acids. The CDR3 DNA reads TGTGCCAGCAGTTTAAGGGCAGGGGGTGCCTATGGCTACACCTTC. Translation: CASSLRAGGAYGYTF.

The chain is built from TRBV30 and TRBJ2-5; TRBD2 is a possible D gene (5 bases). The CDR3 covers 12 residues. From germline, CDR1 is GTSNPN and CDR2 SVGIG (reference sequence). The V gene lost 1 base and the J gene lost 10 bases, with 13 bases spanning the gap. For the CDR3, the DNA is TGTGCCTGGAGTGGGTCAGGAGGACTCCAGTACTTC. Translating it yields CAWSGSGGLQYF.

This clone appeared a single time. V and J are TRBV23-1 and TRBJ2-7; maybe TRBD1 (6 bases). TRBV23-1 is an ORF for which the function is uncertain. Deletions cut 4 bases from V and 4 bases from J, with 14 bases between. The CDR3 sequence is 14 residues long. The CDR3 here is CASSRTAYPYEQYV. The CDR3 region has the DNA TGCGCCAGCAGTCGGACAGCTTATCCTTACGAGCAGTACGTC.

This clone has a handful of counts. The V gene is TRBV5-1, the J gene TRBJ1-1, with TRBD1 as a possible D gene (6 bases). This CDR3 is 15 amino acids long. The ends were cut back, 4 bases at V and 1 base at J, with 14 bases in the middle. The germline V gene has CDR1 SGHRS and CDR2 YFSETQ. The CDR3 spells CASSPDGQPNTEAFF. CDR3 in DNA: TGCGCCAGCAGCCCGGATGGACAGCCGAACACTGAAGCTTTCTTT.

The genes are TRBV2 and TRBJ1-2; TRBD1 aligns across 8 bases. The ends lost 6 bases at V and 1 base at J; junction bases unmatched: 7. Germline V gene data show CDR1 as SNHLY and CDR2 as FYNNEI. The CDR3 covers 15 residues. CDR3 coding DNA: TGTGCCAGCAGGAATCCGGGACAGGTTAACTATGGCTACACCTTC. This codes for CASRNPGQVNYGYTF.

The chain couples TRBV6-5 to TRBJ1-1; TRBD1 matches 7 bases. This CDR3 is built from 13 residues. CDR1 MNHEY and CDR2 SVGAGI come from the germline V gene. V lost 6 bases to trimming and J lost 5 bases; unmatched junction nucleotides: 6. CDR3 residues: CASRRQGSTEAFF. The CDR3, as DNA: TGTGCCAGCAGACGACAGGGTAGTACTGAAGCTTTCTTT.

The rearrangement joins TRBV7-2 to TRBJ1-3, with D possibly being TRBD1 (5 bases). The CDR3 totals 16 residues. V gave up 6 bases and J gave up 0 bases, with 15 bases separating them. Germline CDR1 SGHTA, CDR2 FQGNSA. CDR3 sequence: CASSYIGQNSGNTIYF. The DNA of the CDR3 is TGTGCCAGCAGTTATATTGGACAAAACTCTGGAAACACCATATATTTT.

This clone was seen more than once but under ten times. The V and J genes are TRBV10-1 and TRBJ2-3, with a possible D match to TRBD2 (5 bases). The length of the CDR3 is 15 residues. The germline CDR1 and CDR2 sequences are WNHNN and SYGVQD (reference sequence). The V end was cut by 3 bases, the J end by 2 bases, with 12 bases between. The CDR3 loop reads CASSEGGSITDTQYF. The CDR3 DNA is TGCGCCAGCAGTGAAGGCGGGTCGATCACAGATACGCAGTATTTT.

The chain links TRBV2 to TRBJ2-4; 7 bases map to TRBD1. The CDR3 loop spans 16 amino acids. V lost 6 bases to trimming and J lost 0 bases; unmatched junction nucleotides: 8. Germline loops: CDR1 SNHLY, CDR2 FYNNEI. The CDR3 is CASRDQTGLAKNIQYF. CDR3 bases: TGTGCCAGCAGGGATCAGACAGGGTTAGCCAAAAACATTCAGTACTTC.

This CDR3 reads CASSSTGGLYGYTF. CDR3 DNA sequence: TGTGCCAGCTCATCTACAGGGGGGCTATATGGCTACACCTTC. The chain recombines TRBV18 with TRBJ1-2, with 8 bases that match TRBD1. This CDR3 spans 14 amino acids. Germline loops: CDR1 KGHSH, CDR2 LQKENI. Germline trimming cut 5 bases from V and 5 bases from J; bases unmatched to any gene: 7.

The rearrangement uses TRBV6-1 and TRBJ2-2; the match to TRBD2 covers 13 bases. After removal of 4 bases from V and 4 bases from J, the junction contained 6 bases not matched to a gene. This CDR3 is built from 17 residues. Per germline, CDR1 MNHNS and CDR2 SASEGT. CDR3 amino acids: CASSATSGGAGTGELFF. As DNA, the CDR3 is TGTGCCAGCAGTGCCACTAGCGGGGGGGCCGGCACCGGGGAGCTGTTTTTT.

This chain connects TRBV5-1 to TRBJ1-1; no clear D gene. Germline V gene lookup returns CDR1 SGHRS and CDR2 YFSETQ. V shed 0 bases and J shed 4 bases, with 13 bases lying between them. The CDR3 is made up of 15 amino acids. CDR3 region: CASSLANLEITEAFF. Here the CDR3 DNA reads TGCGCCAGCAGCTTGGCCAATCTGGAGATCACTGAAGCTTTCTTT.

This clone was seen only once. V usage is TRBV4-2 and J usage is TRBJ2-1; tentatively, D is TRBD2 (7 bases). Trimming pared 3 bases from V and 8 bases from J, leaving 20 bases between. Germline V gene sequence: CDR1 LGHNA, CDR2 YNFKEQ. This CDR3 spans 16 amino acids. The CDR3 nucleotides read TGTGCCAGCAGCCAGGCGAAAAACAGGGAGGGAGATGAGCAGTTCTTC. Translating gives CASSQAKNREGDEQFF.